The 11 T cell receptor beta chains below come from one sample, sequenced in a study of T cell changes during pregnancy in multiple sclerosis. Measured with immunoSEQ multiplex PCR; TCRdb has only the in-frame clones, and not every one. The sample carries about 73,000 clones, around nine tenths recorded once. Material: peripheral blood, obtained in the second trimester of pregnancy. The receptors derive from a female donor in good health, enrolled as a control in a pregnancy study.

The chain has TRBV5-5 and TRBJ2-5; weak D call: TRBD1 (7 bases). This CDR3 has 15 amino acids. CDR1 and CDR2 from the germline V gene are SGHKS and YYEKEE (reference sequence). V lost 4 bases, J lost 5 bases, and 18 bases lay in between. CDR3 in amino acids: CASSPRGGGVETQYF. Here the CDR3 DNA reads TGTGCCAGCAGCCCCCGTGGAGGGGGCGTCGAGACCCAGTACTTC.

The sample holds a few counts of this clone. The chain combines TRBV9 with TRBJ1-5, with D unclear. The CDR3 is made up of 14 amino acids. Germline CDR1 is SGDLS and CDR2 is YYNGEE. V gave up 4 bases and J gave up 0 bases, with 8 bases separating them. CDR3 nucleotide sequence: TGTGCCAGCAGCCGGGGTTATAGCAATCAGCCCCAGCATTTT. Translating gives CASSRGYSNQPQHF.

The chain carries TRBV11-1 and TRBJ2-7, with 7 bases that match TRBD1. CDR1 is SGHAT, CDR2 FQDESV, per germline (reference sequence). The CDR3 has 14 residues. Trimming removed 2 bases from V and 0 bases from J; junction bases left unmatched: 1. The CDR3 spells CASSLRDSSYEQYF. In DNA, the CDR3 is TGTGCCAGCAGCTTACGGGACAGCTCCTACGAGCAGTACTTC.

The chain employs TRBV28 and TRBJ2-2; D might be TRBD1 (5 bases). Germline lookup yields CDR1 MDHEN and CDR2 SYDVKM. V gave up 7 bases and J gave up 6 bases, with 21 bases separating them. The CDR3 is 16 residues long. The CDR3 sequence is CASTMQGLLSAGELFF. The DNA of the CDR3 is TGTGCCAGCACGATGCAGGGTCTCCTCAGTGCCGGGGAGCTGTTTTTT.

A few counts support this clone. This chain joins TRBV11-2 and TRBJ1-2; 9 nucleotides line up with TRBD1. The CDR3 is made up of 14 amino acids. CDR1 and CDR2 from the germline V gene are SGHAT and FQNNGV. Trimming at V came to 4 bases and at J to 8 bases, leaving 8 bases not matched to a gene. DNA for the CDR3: TGTGCCAGCAGCTCCACGGACAGGGGCGGGGGCTACACCTTC. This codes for CASSSTDRGGGYTF.

The CDR3 reads CASSGGARRSGNTIYF. The CDR3 DNA is TGTGCCAGCAGTGGGGGGGCGCGCCGGTCTGGAAACACCATATATTTT. The V and J genes are TRBV28 and TRBJ1-3, with D possibly matching TRBD1 (6 bases). CDR3 length: 16 residues. Germline V gene sequence: CDR1 MDHEN, CDR2 SYDVKM. V was cut by 5 bases and J by 1 base, with 15 bases left in between.

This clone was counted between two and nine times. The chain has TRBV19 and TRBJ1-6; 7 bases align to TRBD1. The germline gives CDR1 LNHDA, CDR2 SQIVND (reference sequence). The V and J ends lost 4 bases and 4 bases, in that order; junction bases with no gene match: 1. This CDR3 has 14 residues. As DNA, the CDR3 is TGTGCCAGTAGTAACAGGGGTTATAATTCACCCCTCCACTTT. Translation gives CASSNRGYNSPLHF. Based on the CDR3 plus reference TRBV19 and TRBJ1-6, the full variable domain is DGGITQSPKYLFRKEGQNVTLSCEQNLNHDAMYWYRQDPGQGLRLIYYSQIVNDFQKGDIAEGYSVSREKKESFPLTVTSAQKNPTAFYLCASSNRGYNSPLHFGNGTRLTVT.

The CDR3: CASSLDTAIPYEQYF. The CDR3 bases are TGTGCCAGCAGCTTAGATACAGCCATACCCTACGAGCAGTACTTC. The V gene is TRBV7-2, the J gene TRBJ2-7; D is uncertain. The CDR3 runs 15 residues. Trimming took off 1 base at V and 2 bases at J, with 12 bases between the two ends. The germline V gene encodes CDR1 SGHTA and CDR2 FQGNSA.

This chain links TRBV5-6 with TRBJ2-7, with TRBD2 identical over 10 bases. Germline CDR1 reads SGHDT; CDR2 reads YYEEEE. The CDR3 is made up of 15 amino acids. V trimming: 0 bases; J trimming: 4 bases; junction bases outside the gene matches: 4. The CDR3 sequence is CASSLVSGGAYEQYF. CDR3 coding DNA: TGTGCCAGCAGCTTGGTAAGCGGGGGGGCGTACGAGCAGTACTTC. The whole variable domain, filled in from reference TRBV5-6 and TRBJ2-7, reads DAGVTQSPTHLIKTRGQQVTLRCSPKSGHDTVSWYQQALGQGPQFIFQYYEEEERQRGNFPDRFSGHQFPNYSSELNVNALLLGDSALYLCASSLVSGGAYEQYFGPGTRLTVT.

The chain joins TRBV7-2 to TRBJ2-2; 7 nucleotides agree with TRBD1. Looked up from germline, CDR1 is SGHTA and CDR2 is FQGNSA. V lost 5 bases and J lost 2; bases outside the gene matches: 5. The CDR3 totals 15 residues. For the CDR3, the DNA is TGTGCCAGCAGCACCCGACAGGGAAACACCGGGGAGCTGTTTTTT. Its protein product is CASSTRQGNTGELFF.

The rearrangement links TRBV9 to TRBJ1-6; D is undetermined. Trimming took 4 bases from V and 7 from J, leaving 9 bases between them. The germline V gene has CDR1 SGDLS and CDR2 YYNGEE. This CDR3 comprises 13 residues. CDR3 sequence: CASSTTGNSPLHF. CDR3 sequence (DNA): TGTGCCAGCAGCACTACGGGGAATTCACCCCTCCACTTT. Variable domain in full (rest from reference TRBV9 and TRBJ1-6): DSGVTQTPKHLITATGQRVTLRCSPRSGDLSVYWYQQSLDQGLQFLIQYYNGEERAKGNILERFSAQQFPDLHSELNLSSLELGDSALYFCASSTTGNSPLHFGNGTRLTVT.